These 3 T cell receptor beta chains were sequenced from one sample in a study of T cell repertoires in cytomegalovirus infection. TCRdb fed the reads into MiXCR, producing one record per CDR3 protein. The sample contains about 890,000 distinct CDR3 sequences, about a third of which appear only once. Their cognate antigens are unknown. The sequences come from cultured CD8+ T cells from PBMCs, collected from culture after CMV antigen stimulation. These receptors were obtained from a human donor in good health (CMV status not recorded). Some clones in this sample may be carry-over from other donors' samples.

DNA for the CDR3: TGTGCCAGCAGTTCCCCTGGGGACTTGGGCCCCTTTAACCTCAACATCCCGAACACCGGGGAGCTGTTTTTT. Protein: CASSSPGDLGPFNLNIPNTGELFF. The chain uses TRBV6-6 and TRBJ2-2; D possibly corresponds to TRBD2 (6 bases). The CDR3 is 24 residues long. V was clipped by 4 bases and J by 0 bases, with 36 bases between them. Germline V gene data show CDR1 as MNHNY and CDR2 as SVGAGI (reference sequence).

The rearrangement uses TRBV6-2 or TRBV6-3 and TRBJ1-2, with D possibly matching TRBD1 (6 bases). The CDR3 totals 14 residues. The V and J ends lost 6 bases and 0 bases respectively, with 11 bases between them. Germline V gene data show CDR1 as MNHEY and CDR2 as SVGEGT. The CDR3 reads CASSPGGSNYGYTF. The CDR3 DNA sequence: TGTGCCAGCAGCCCGGGGGGCTCTAACTATGGCTACACCTTC.

The chain links TRBV6-8 to TRBJ1-6, with D hard to call. Germline CDR1 MNHGY, CDR2 SAAAGT. The V end lost 5 bases, the J end lost 5 bases, and 13 bases lay between the germline ends. The CDR3 consists of 15 residues. The DNA of the CDR3 is TGTGCCAGCAGTCCCGCGACCTTCCATAATTCACCCCTCCACTTT. Encoded protein: CASSPATFHNSPLHF.